A selection of T cell receptor beta chains follows, all from one sample in a study of blood T cells in healthy people across ages. TCRdb reprocessed the 5' RACE reads with MiXCR, giving one entry per CDR3 protein. The sample yields around 870,000 distinct CDR3 sequences, under 30% seen once. The source material was blood. The receptor set was obtained from a woman of 80 years or more in good health. Both conserved end residues are part of each CDR3. Each record gives: D gene, clone size, J gene, V gene, CDR3 DNA, CDR3 protein. A D gene is named only where the DNA matches it firmly. Clone size is given for some rows only: seen once, a few or many times, or a class if the clone is expanded.

D gene: TRBD2; clone size: many; J gene: TRBJ2-7; V gene: TRBV4-3; CDR3 DNA: TGCGCCAGCTCGACTAGCGGGGGGGCGAGTGAGCAGTACTTC; CDR3 protein: CASSTSGGASEQYF
D gene: TRBD2; clone size: .; J gene: TRBJ2-7; V gene: TRBV20-1; CDR3 DNA: TGCAGTGCTAGTGACCAAAAGACTAGCGGGAGGACACTATACTACGAGCAGTACTTC; CDR3 protein: CSASDQKTSGRTLYYEQYF
D gene: .; clone size: once; J gene: TRBJ2-1; V gene: TRBV24-1; CDR3 DNA: TGTGCCACCAGTGACAGGGGGGGCGAGACCCAGTTCTTT; CDR3 protein: CATSDRGGETQFF
D gene: .; clone size: .; J gene: TRBJ1-2; V gene: TRBV28; CDR3 DNA: TGTGCCAGCAGTTTAGAGATGAGGACCTATGGCTACACCTTC; CDR3 protein: CASSLEMRTYGYTF
D gene: .; clone size: .; J gene: TRBJ2-7; V gene: TRBV7-2; CDR3 DNA: TGTGCCAGCAGCCAGGGAAGCGGAGGGGGCGAGCAGTACTTC; CDR3 protein: CASSQGSGGGEQYF
D gene: .; clone size: few; J gene: TRBJ2-5; V gene: TRBV6-7; CDR3 DNA: TGTGCCAACGAAACGGCTTGGGAGACCCAGTACTTC; CDR3 protein: CANETAWETQYF
D gene: TRBD1; clone size: many; J gene: TRBJ1-2; V gene: TRBV20-1; CDR3 DNA: TGCAGTGCCGAAGGGACAGGGTACTATGGCTACACCTTC; CDR3 protein: CSAEGTGYYGYTF
D gene: TRBD1; clone size: many; J gene: TRBJ1-1; V gene: TRBV5-1; CDR3 DNA: TGCGCCAGCAGCACCGGACAGGCCACTGAAGCTTTCTTT; CDR3 protein: CASSTGQATEAFF
D gene: .; clone size: .; J gene: TRBJ2-7; V gene: TRBV10-3; CDR3 DNA: TGTGCCATCAGTGAGTCGCCACGGCCCCACGGGCAGTACTTC; CDR3 protein: CAISESPRPHGQYF
D gene: .; clone size: .; J gene: TRBJ2-2; V gene: TRBV15; CDR3 DNA: TGTGCCACCAGCAGAGATTTGGGTTCCGGGGAGCTGTTTTTT; CDR3 protein: CATSRDLGSGELFF
D gene: TRBD1; clone size: many; J gene: TRBJ2-1; V gene: TRBV6-2/TRBV6-3; CDR3 DNA: TGTGCCAGCACCCCGGACAGGGGGCCGTACAATGAGCAGTTCTTC; CDR3 protein: CASTPDRGPYNEQFF
D gene: .; clone size: .; J gene: TRBJ1-6; V gene: TRBV14; CDR3 DNA: TGTGCCAGCAGCCAGCAGTATGGGGTCGATTCACCCCCCCACTTT; CDR3 protein: CASSQQYGVDSPPHF
D gene: .; clone size: many; J gene: TRBJ2-5; V gene: TRBV29-1; CDR3 DNA: TGCAGCGTTTCCAGCCTTCGTGGTGAGACCCAGTACTTC; CDR3 protein: CSVSSLRGETQYF
D gene: TRBD1; clone size: .; J gene: TRBJ1-1; V gene: TRBV28; CDR3 DNA: TGTGCCAGCAGTGTACAGGGGACAGCTTTCTTT; CDR3 protein: CASSVQGTAFF
D gene: TRBD2; clone size: many; J gene: TRBJ2-6; V gene: TRBV28; CDR3 DNA: TGTGCCAGCAGTTTAAGACTAGCGGGGGGGCTTCTCTCTGGGGCCAACGTCCTGACTTTC; CDR3 protein: CASSLRLAGGLLSGANVLTF
D gene: .; clone size: .; J gene: TRBJ2-7; V gene: TRBV7-8; CDR3 DNA: TGTGCCAGCAGCTTACCCGGGACGGGAACCTACGAGCAGTACTTC; CDR3 protein: CASSLPGTGTYEQYF
D gene: .; clone size: many; J gene: TRBJ1-5; V gene: TRBV20-1; CDR3 DNA: TGCAGTGCCACGCGGGGAGATAGCAATCAGCCCCAGCATTTT; CDR3 protein: CSATRGDSNQPQHF